What follows are 11 T cell receptor beta chains derived from one specimen sequenced in a study of blood T cell repertoires in COVID-19. Repertoires were generated with immunoSEQ multiplex PCR, while TCRdb's copy carries only in-frame clones and drops some. Found here are 200,000 to 250,000 clones, 84% of them singletons; the top ten hold 7.6%. Material for sequencing was peripheral blood. These receptors all stem from a woman aged 50 to 60 with active or convalescent COVID-19.

The V call is TRBV18, the J call TRBJ1-1; D possibly corresponds to TRBD1 (5 bases). V was cut by 3 bases and J by 0 bases, with 5 bases left in between. The CDR3 runs to 13 residues. Germline V gives CDR1 KGHSH, CDR2 LQKENI. The CDR3: CASSPTVNTEAFF. The CDR3 coding sequence is TGTGCCAGCTCACCGACAGTGAACACTGAAGCTTTCTTT.

The chain combines TRBV7-2 with TRBJ2-7, with 8 bases aligning to TRBD1. The CDR3 sequence is 15 residues long. Germline-derived CDR1 and CDR2 are SGHTA and FQGNSA. The ends lost 1 base at V and 2 bases at J; junction bases unmatched: 4. The CDR3 loop reads CASSLGGTGPYEQYV. CDR3 sequence (DNA): TGTGCCAGCAGCTTAGGGGGGACAGGTCCCTACGAGCAGTACGTC.

This clone was picked up one time. J is TRBJ1-2 and V is TRBV11-3, with 7 bases aligning to TRBD1. The CDR3 totals 12 residues. The trim removed 5 bases at V and 8 bases at J, leaving 5 bases unmatched. Germline lookup yields CDR1 SGHNT and CDR2 YENEEA. The CDR3 loop reads CASSNRGDGYTF. The CDR3 region has the DNA TGTGCCAGCAGCAACAGGGGAGACGGCTACACCTTC.

This clone was seen a handful of times. CDR3 sequence: CASRPPGSNQPQHF. In DNA, the CDR3 is TGTGCCAGCAGGCCACCGGGGTCAAATCAGCCCCAGCATTTT. The rearrangement links TRBV6-5 to TRBJ1-5; D unclear. Germline-derived CDR1 and CDR2 are MNHEY and SVGAGI. The CDR3 spans 14 residues. The V gene lost 6 bases and the J gene lost 4 bases, with 13 bases spanning the gap.

The rearrangement joins TRBV7-2 to TRBJ1-1; 8 bases line up with TRBD1. The CDR3 is 13 amino acids. After removal of 5 bases from V and 11 bases from J, the junction contained 10 bases not matched to a gene. Germline CDR1 is SGHTA and CDR2 is FQGNSA. The CDR3 loop is CASSPRQGLSAFF. The CDR3 bases are TGTGCCAGCAGCCCTCGACAGGGGCTGTCCGCTTTCTTT.

The chain combines TRBV5-6 with TRBJ2-1; 10 nucleotides line up with TRBD1. With 6 bases clipped from V and 2 bases from J, the junction kept 11 bases outside the gene matches. Per germline, CDR1 SGHDT and CDR2 YYEEEE. This CDR3 region has 17 residues. The CDR3 region has the DNA TGTGCCAGCACCCAAGGGGACAGGGGTGGAACCTACAATGAGCAGTTCTTC. It encodes CASTQGDRGGTYNEQFF.

This chain connects TRBV10-3 to TRBJ2-7; 8 bases line up with TRBD2. Germline CDR1 is ENHRY and CDR2 is SYGVKD. The CDR3 has 13 residues. Germline trimming cut 6 bases from V and 5 bases from J; bases unmatched to any gene: 6. The CDR3 sequence is CAISSGTSNEQYV. The CDR3 DNA is TGTGCCATCAGCTCCGGGACTAGTAACGAGCAGTACGTC.

V and J are TRBV6-1 and TRBJ1-4, with no clear D. V gave up 0 bases and J gave up 8 bases, with 19 bases separating them. Per germline, CDR1 MNHNS and CDR2 SASEGT. The CDR3 is 17 residues long. The CDR3 DNA sequence: TGTGCCAGCAGTGAAGCGTTACCTATCGTCTCGCGCGAAAAACTGTTTTTT. As protein: CASSEALPIVSREKLFF.

This clone was found a few times. This chain links TRBV27 with TRBJ1-3; maybe TRBD1 (5 bases). This CDR3 has 14 amino acids. V was cut by 2 bases and J by 2 bases, with 7 bases left in between. Germline loops: CDR1 MNHEY, CDR2 SMNVEV (reference sequence). DNA of the CDR3: TGTGCCAGCAGTTTACCAGGGCCTGGAAACACCATATATTTT. Its translation is CASSLPGPGNTIYF.

This rearrangement joins TRBV3-1 (or the pseudogene TRBV3-2) to TRBJ2-5; TRBD2 matches at 9 bases. Per germline, CDR1 LGHDT and CDR2 YNNKEL (reference sequence). There are 16 residues in the CDR3. With V trimmed by 1 base and J by 2 bases, 5 bases remained unmatched. Here the CDR3 DNA reads TGTGCCAGCAGCCAAGCTGGACTAGCGCAGCAAGAGACCCAGTACTTC. Its protein product is CASSQAGLAQQETQYF.

This clone has a handful of counts. The V gene is TRBV10-1, the J gene TRBJ1-1; 9 bases are a match to TRBD1. The CDR3 length is 15 residues. J gave up 1 base and V 2 bases, and 2 bases lay outside the gene matches. CDR1 and CDR2 from the germline V gene are WNHNN and SYGVQD (reference sequence). The CDR3 region has the DNA TGCGCCAGCAGTGAGCCGGGACAGGGGAACACTGAAGCTTTCTTT. It specifies CASSEPGQGNTEAFF.